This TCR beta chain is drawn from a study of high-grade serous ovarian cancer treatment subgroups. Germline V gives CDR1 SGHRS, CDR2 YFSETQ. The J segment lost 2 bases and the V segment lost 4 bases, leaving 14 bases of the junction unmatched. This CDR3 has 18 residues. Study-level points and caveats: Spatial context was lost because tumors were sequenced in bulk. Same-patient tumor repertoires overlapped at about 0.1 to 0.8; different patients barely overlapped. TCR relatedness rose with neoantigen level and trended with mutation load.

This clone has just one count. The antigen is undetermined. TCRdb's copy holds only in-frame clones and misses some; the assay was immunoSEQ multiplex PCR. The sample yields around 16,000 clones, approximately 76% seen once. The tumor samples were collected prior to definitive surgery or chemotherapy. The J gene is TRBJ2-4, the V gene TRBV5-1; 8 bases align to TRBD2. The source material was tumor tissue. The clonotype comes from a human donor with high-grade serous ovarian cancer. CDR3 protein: CASSLIPLAGESKNIQYF. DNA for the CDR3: TGCGCCAGCAGCCTCATACCCCTAGCGGGCGAGTCCAAAAACATTCAGTACTTC.